Each of the 8 T cell receptor beta chains below was sequenced from the same sample in a study of blood T cell repertoires in COVID-19. Sequenced by immunoSEQ multiplex PCR; TCRdb stores in-frame clones only, minus some. The data hold 270,000 or so clones, with 85% to 95% observed a single time. The sequenced sample consisted of PBMCs or T cells enriched from blood (not recorded which). Receptors originate from a man aged 35-49 years who had been exposed to COVID-19.

The chain employs TRBV11-2 and TRBJ2-1, with TRBD2 matching 10 bases. The CDR3 is 14 amino acids. J gave up 10 bases and V 8 bases, and 11 bases lay outside the gene matches. Germline values: CDR1 SGHAT, CDR2 FQNNGV. The DNA of the CDR3 is TGTGCCAGCGGGCTAGCGGGAGAAATTGGCGAGCAGTTCTTC. It yields the protein CASGLAGEIGEQFF.

This clone was observed once. The gene calls are TRBV7-9 and TRBJ1-5, with a tentative D call TRBD1 (5 bases). V was cut by 4 bases and J by 0 bases, with 10 bases left in between. The V gene's germline CDR1 is SEHNR and CDR2 FQNEAQ (reference sequence). The CDR3 contains 15 residues. Here the CDR3 reads CASSSTADSNQPQHF. The CDR3, as DNA: TGTGCCAGCAGCTCGACAGCAGATAGCAATCAGCCCCAGCATTTT.

The chain links TRBV28 to TRBJ2-7; TRBD1 aligns across 8 bases. The CDR3 sequence is 14 residues long. J was trimmed by 6 bases and V by 6 bases; bases with no gene match: 10. In germline, CDR1 is MDHEN, CDR2 SYDVKM. Here the CDR3 reads CASRSWTGRSEQYF. DNA for the CDR3: TGTGCCAGCAGATCGTGGACAGGGAGGAGCGAGCAGTACTTC.

Written as DNA, the CDR3 is TGTGCCTGGAGGTCTAGCGGGAGTTCCCCCTTCTTC. Its protein is CAWRSSGSSPFF. The chain uses TRBV30 and TRBJ2-1; 10 bases fit TRBD2. The germline V gene encodes CDR1 GTSNPN and CDR2 SVGIG (reference sequence). CDR3 length equals 12 residues. V was clipped by 3 bases and J by 16 bases; unmatched bases: 9.

V and J are TRBV6-5 and TRBJ1-3; TRBD1 agrees at 9 bases. CDR1 is MNHEY and CDR2 is SVGAGI in the germline V gene. V was pared by 7 bases and J by 8 bases, with 9 bases of the junction left unmatched. The CDR3 loop spans 14 amino acids. The CDR3 sequence: CASTRIRTGDTIYF. DNA for the CDR3: TGTGCCAGCACACGAATTCGGACAGGGGACACCATATATTTT.

The J gene is TRBJ1-5, the V gene TRBV28; D ambiguous. The CDR3 runs to 15 residues. Germline lookup yields CDR1 MDHEN and CDR2 SYDVKM. Trimming removed 6 bases from V and 4 bases from J, with 16 bases in between. CDR3: CASRPTRGRNQPQHF. The CDR3 DNA follows: TGTGCCAGCAGACCCACCCGGGGTAGGAATCAGCCCCAGCATTTT.

This clone came up once. The gene calls are TRBV3-1 (or the pseudogene TRBV3-2) and TRBJ1-1, with D perhaps TRBD1 (5 bases). Trimming stripped 4 bases from V and 2 bases from J, with 14 bases between. The CDR3 has 15 residues. Germline values: CDR1 LGHDT, CDR2 YNNKEL (reference sequence). As DNA, the CDR3 is TGTGCCAGCAGCCTTGGGGCCCTTACTAACACTGAAGCTTTCTTT. This encodes CASSLGALTNTEAFF.

V and J are TRBV9 and TRBJ2-2; 8 bases align to TRBD2. With V trimmed by 7 bases and J by 3 bases, 5 bases remained unmatched. This CDR3 has 14 amino acids. The germline V gene encodes CDR1 SGDLS and CDR2 YYNGEE. CDR3 sequence (DNA): TGTGCCAGCGGGCGAGCGGGAGACACCGGGGAGCTGTTTTTT. It yields the protein CASGRAGDTGELFF.